This TCR beta chain was retrieved from a study of shared clonotypes between healthy human individuals. Whole-study context: Each donor's CD8 memory used one plate, CD8 naive two, each CD4 subset three. The study's findings and limits: Memory subsets generally showed smaller estimated richness than naive subsets did.

Details on this clone: Antigen unknown.

At a deep level, the assay was run. Here immunoSEQ multiplex PCR was the method, and the copy in TCRdb shows in-frame clones only, minus some. The data contain 1.4 million to 1.5 million clones, around 95% of them seen just once; the ten biggest clones take up 1.2%. The germline V and J ends were trimmed by 0 bases and 5 bases, with 10 bases remaining between them. CDR3 size: 14 residues. In germline, CDR1 is KGHSH, CDR2 LQKENI. All participating donors were Caucasian adults from Nashville, Tennessee. Source material: naive CD4+ T cells sorted from blood. Indicated subset: CD45RA+ positively selected. V and J are TRBV18 and TRBJ2-5; D is possibly TRBD2 (6 bases). This sequence originates from a man under 40 in good health. CDR3 sequence (DNA): TGTGCCAGCTCACCACCCCTAGGAGGGGAGACCCAGTACTTC. It is translated as CASSPPLGGETQYF.